The T cell receptor (beta chain) under discussion was sequenced for a study of blood T cells in healthy people across ages. Germline CDR1 and CDR2: DFQATT and SNEGSKA (reference sequence). There are 16 residues in the CDR3. J was trimmed by 2 bases and V by 0 bases; bases with no gene match: 6. Regarding the study as a whole: Conclusively comparing naive with antigen-experienced cells was impossible with unsorted PBMCs. A greater number of naive CD4+ cells and higher diversity distinguished long-lived donors from aged donors.

With respect to this clonotype: Its specificity is unknown.

A second PCR of roughly 7 to 11 cycles used a sample-barcoded 5' primer and a J-beta primer mix. The authors tagged each cDNA molecule using a template-switch adaptor with 12 random nucleotides. From each sample, at least 2.5 million paired-end reads containing CDR3 were obtained. TCRdb passed the 5' RACE reads through MiXCR, listing each CDR3 protein once. The data show 920,000 or so distinct CDR3 sequences, 40% to 45% seen once. Material: blood. This receptor was identified in a woman in her sixties in good health. The rearrangement joins TRBV20-1 to TRBJ2-1; 8 bases are a match to TRBD2. The CDR3 is CSARDGRGGTYNEQFF. CDR3 in DNA: TGCAGTGCTAGAGATGGGCGCGGGGGGACCTACAATGAGCAGTTCTTC.